The subject of this entry is one T cell receptor (beta chain). Its target is not known. These data originate in a study of CD8 T cells in ankylosing spondylitis. General study findings and limits: Clones linked to the disease showed a CD8+ phenotype. They occurred at relatively low frequencies in peripheral blood. A subset of motif variants has previously been described in the synovial fluid and blood of reactive arthritis. As reported, disease-linked clones showed significant enrichment in matched ankylosing spondylitis synovial fluid. Characteristic of ankylosing spondylitis blood, it appeared, was a TCR beta motif comprising several highly homologous variants.

V was pared by 8 bases and J by 5 bases, with 18 bases between. Germline lookup yields CDR1 SGHAT and CDR2 FQNNGV. The CDR3 covers 14 residues. Libraries for TCR beta were made by quantitative 5'-RACE with molecular barcodes. Using its own MiXCR run on the 5' RACE reads, TCRdb lists one record per CDR3 protein. The sample contains about 450,000 distinct CDR3 sequences, 25% to 30% of which appear only once. V usage is TRBV11-2 and J usage is TRBJ2-5; possibly TRBD1 for D (5 bases). Sequencing used blood, either unsorted or a sorted T cell fraction (not recorded which). The receptor was isolated from a male donor with ankylosing spondylitis. CDR3 bases: TGTGCCAGCGAACCGGACATTCAAGGGGAGACCCAGTACTTC. It codes for CASEPDIQGETQYF. Drawing the rest from reference TRBV11-2 and TRBJ2-5, the complete variable domain is EAGVAQSPRYKIIEKRQSVAFWCNPISGHATLYWYQQILGQGPKLLIQFQNNGVVDDSQLPKDRFSAERLKGVDSTLKIQPAKLEDSAVYLCASEPDIQGETQYFGPGTRLLVL.